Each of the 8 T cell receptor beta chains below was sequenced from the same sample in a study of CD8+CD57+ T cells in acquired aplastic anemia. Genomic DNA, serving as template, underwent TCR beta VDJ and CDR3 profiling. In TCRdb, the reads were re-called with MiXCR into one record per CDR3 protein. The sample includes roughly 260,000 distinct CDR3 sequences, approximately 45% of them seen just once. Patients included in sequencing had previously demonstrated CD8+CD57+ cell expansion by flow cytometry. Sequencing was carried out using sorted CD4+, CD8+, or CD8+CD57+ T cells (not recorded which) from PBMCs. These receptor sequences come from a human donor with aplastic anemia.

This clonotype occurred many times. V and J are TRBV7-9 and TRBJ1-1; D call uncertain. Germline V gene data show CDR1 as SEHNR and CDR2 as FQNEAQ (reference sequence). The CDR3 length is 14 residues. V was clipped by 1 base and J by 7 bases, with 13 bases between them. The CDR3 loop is CASSLVKGGGEAFF. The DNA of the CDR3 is TGTGCCAGCAGCTTAGTCAAGGGAGGAGGTGAAGCTTTCTTT.

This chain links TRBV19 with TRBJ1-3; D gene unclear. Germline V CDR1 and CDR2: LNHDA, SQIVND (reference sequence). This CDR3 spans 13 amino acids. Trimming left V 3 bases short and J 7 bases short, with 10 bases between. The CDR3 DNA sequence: TGTGCCAGTAGTATCGGAGACGGGAACACCATATATTTT. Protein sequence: CASSIGDGNTIYF.

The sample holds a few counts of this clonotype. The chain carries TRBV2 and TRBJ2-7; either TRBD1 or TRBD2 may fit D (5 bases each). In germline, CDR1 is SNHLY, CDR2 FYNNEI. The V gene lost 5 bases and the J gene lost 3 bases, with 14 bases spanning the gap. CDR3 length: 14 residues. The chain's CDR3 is CASSYSRDGYEQYF. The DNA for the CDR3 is TGTGCCAGCAGTTATTCTCGGGACGGCTACGAGCAGTACTTC. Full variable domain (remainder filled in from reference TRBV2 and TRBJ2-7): EPEVTQTPSHQVTQMGQEVILRCVPISNHLYFYWYRQILGQKVEFLVSFYNNEISEKSEIFDDQFSVERPDGSNFTLKIRSTKLEDSAMYFCASSYSRDGYEQYFGPGTRLTVT.

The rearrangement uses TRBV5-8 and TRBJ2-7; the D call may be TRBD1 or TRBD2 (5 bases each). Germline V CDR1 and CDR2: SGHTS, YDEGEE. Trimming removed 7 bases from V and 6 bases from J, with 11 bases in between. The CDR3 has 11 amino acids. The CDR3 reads CASHGGGEQYF. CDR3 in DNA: TGTGCCAGCCATGGTGGGGGCGAGCAGTACTTC.

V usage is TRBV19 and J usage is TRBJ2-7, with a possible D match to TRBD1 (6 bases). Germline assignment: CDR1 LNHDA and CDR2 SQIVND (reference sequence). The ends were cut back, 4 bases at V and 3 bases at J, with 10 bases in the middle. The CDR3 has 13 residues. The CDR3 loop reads CASSKQGGYEQYF. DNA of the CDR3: TGTGCCAGTAGTAAACAGGGTGGCTACGAGCAGTACTTC.

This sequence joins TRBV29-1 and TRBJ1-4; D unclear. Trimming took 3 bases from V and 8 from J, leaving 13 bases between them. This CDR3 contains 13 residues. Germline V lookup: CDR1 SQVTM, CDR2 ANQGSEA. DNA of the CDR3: TGCAGCGTTGATGCGGGTGGGGTCGAAAAACTGTTTTTT. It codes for CSVDAGGVEKLFF.

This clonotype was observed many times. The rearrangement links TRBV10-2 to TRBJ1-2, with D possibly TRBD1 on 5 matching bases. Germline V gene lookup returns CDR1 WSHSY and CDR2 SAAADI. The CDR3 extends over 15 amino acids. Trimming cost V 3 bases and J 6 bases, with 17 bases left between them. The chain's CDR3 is CASSDEPGMRDGYTF. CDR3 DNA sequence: TGCGCCAGCAGTGATGAACCAGGGATGAGGGATGGCTACACCTTC.

The CDR3 protein is CASTPGAVARYGYTF. The CDR3 DNA reads as TGTGCCAGCACCCCGGGGGCCGTGGCCCGCTATGGCTACACCTTC. V and J are TRBV6-1 and TRBJ1-2, with D possibly being TRBD1 (6 bases). V was trimmed by 7 bases and J by 4 bases, leaving 19 bases between them. Germline V gene sequence: CDR1 MNHNS, CDR2 SASEGT. The CDR3 sequence is 15 residues long.